This section outlines one T cell receptor beta chain sequence together with its context. Its antigen is unknown. The whole isolated RNA underwent reverse transcription, so sequencing captured expressed TCRB transcripts. The protocol was immunoSEQ multiplex PCR, while the TCRdb copy is restricted to in-frame clones and leaves out a portion. The sample has more than 350,000 clones; about an eighth are singletons. Trimming removed 2 bases from V and 7 bases from J, with 9 bases in between. The germline V gene has CDR1 MNHNY and CDR2 SVGAGI (reference sequence). This CDR3 is 13 amino acids long. This specimen belongs to a study of beta chain features in type 1 diabetes. Notes on the study in general: Sequencing from cDNA could over-represent high-TCR-expressing cells.

This sequence joins TRBV6-6 and TRBJ2-1; D call uncertain. Sequences were obtained from naive CD4+ T cells from blood. This receptor was obtained from a woman aged 18-29 years in good health. The DNA of the CDR3 is TGTGCCAGCAGTTACGCCTCCAGGAATGAGCAGTTCTTC. Translation gives CASSYASRNEQFF.